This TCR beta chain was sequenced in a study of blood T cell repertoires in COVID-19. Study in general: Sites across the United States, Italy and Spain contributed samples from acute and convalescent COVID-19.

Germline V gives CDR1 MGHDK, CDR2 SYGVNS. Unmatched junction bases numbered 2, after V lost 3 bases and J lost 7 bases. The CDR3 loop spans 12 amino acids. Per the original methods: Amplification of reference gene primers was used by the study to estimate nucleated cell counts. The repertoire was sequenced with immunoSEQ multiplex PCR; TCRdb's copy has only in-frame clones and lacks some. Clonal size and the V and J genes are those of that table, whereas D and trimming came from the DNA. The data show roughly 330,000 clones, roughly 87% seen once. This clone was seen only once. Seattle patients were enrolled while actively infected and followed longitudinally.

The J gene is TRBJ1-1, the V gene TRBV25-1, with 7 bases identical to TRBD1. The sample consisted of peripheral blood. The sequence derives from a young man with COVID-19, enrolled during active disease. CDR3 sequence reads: CASSDRQGEAFF. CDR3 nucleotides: TGTGCCAGCAGTGATAGACAGGGTGAAGCTTTCTTT.